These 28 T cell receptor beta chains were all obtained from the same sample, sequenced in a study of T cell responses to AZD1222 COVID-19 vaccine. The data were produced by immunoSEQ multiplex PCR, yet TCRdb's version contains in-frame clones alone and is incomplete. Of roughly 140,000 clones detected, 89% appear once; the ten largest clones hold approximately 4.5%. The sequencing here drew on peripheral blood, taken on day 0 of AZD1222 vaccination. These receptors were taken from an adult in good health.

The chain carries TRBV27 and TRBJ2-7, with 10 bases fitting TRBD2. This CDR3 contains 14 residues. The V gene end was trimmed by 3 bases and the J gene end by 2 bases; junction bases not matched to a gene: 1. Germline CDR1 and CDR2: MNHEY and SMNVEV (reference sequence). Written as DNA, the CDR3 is TGTGCCAGCAGTTTCGGACTAGCGGCCTACGAGCAGTACTTC. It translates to CASSFGLAAYEQYF.

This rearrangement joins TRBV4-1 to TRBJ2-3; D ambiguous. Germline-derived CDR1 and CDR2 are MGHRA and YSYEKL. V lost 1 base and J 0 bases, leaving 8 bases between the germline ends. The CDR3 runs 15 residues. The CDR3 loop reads CASSQVQASTDTQYF. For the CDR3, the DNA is TGCGCCAGCAGCCAAGTCCAGGCTAGCACAGATACGCAGTATTTT.

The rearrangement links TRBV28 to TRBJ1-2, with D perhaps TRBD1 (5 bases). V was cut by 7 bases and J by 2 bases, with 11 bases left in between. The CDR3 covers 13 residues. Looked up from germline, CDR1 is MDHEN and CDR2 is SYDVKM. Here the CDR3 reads CASTPGWNYGYTF. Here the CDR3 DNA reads TGTGCCAGCACACCAGGGTGGAACTATGGCTACACCTTC.

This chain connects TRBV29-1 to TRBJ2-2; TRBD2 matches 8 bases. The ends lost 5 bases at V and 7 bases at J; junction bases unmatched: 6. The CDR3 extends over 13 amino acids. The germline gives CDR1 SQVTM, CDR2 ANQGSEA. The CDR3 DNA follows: TGCAGCGTTTCGCGGGGGGAGGTCGGGGAGCTGTTTTTT. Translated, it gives CSVSRGEVGELFF.

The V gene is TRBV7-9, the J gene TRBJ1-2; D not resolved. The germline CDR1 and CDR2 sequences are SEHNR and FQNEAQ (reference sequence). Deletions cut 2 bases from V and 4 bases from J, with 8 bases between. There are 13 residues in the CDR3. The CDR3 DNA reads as TGTGCCAGCAGCTTATTTCCGTCCTATGGCTACACCTTC. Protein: CASSLFPSYGYTF.

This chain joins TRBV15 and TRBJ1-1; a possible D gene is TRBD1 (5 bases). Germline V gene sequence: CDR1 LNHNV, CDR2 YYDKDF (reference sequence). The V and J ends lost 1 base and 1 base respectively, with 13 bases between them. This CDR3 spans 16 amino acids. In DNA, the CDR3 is TGTGCCACCAGCAGAGGAATCCTTACAGGGAACACTGAAGCTTTCTTT. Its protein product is CATSRGILTGNTEAFF.

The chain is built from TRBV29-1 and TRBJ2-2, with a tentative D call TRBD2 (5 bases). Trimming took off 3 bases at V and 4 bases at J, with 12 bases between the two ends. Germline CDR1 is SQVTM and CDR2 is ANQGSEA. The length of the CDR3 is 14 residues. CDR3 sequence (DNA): TGCAGCGTTGAGGGCGGGTCCTCCACCGGGGAGCTGTTTTTT. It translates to CSVEGGSSTGELFF.

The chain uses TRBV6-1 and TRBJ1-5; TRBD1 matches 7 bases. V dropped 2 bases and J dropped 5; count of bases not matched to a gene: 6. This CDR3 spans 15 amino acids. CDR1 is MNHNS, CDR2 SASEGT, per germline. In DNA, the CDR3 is TGTGCCAGCAGTGAATTAGGGCAGGGGGATCAGCCCCAGCATTTT. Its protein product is CASSELGQGDQPQHF.

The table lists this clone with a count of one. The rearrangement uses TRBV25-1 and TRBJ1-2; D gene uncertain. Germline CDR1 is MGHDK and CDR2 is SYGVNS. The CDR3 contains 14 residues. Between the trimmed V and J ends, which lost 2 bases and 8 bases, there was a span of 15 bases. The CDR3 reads CASSENRFWGGYTF. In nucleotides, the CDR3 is TGTGCCAGCAGTGAAAATCGGTTTTGGGGAGGCTACACCTTC.

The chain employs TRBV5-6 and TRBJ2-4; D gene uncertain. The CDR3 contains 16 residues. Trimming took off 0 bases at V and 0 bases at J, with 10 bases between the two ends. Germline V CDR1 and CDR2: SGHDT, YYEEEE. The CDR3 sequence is CASSLVPGLAKNIQYF. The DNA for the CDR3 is TGTGCCAGCAGCTTGGTCCCAGGTTTAGCCAAAAACATTCAGTACTTC.

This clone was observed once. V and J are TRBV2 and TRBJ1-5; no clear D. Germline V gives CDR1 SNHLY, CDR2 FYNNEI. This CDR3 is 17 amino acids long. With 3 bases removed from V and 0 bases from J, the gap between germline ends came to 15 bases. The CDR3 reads CASSESFGYYSNQPQHF. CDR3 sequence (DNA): TGTGCCAGCAGTGAGAGTTTCGGGTACTATAGCAATCAGCCCCAGCATTTT.

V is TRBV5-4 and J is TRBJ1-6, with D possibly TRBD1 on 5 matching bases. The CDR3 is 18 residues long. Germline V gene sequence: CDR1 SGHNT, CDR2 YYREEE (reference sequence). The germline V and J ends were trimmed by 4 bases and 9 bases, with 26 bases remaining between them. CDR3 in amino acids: CASSPSVFTGRGPSPLHF. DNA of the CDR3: TGTGCCAGCAGCCCCTCCGTCTTTACGGGGCGCGGGCCTTCACCCCTCCACTTT.

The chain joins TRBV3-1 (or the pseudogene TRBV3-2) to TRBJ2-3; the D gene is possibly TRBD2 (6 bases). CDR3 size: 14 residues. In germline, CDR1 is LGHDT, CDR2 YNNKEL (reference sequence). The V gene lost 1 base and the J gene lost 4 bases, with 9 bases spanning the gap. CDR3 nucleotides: TGTGCCAGCAGCCAAGGGGACTCGCCAGATACGCAGTATTTT. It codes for CASSQGDSPDTQYF.

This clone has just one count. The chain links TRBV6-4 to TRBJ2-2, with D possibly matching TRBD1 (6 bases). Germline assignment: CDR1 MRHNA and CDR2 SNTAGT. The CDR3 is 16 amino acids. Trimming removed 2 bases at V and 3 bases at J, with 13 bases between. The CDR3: CASSDTGSGDTGELFF. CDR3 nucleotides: TGTGCCAGCAGTGACACAGGGAGTGGTGACACCGGGGAGCTGTTTTTT.

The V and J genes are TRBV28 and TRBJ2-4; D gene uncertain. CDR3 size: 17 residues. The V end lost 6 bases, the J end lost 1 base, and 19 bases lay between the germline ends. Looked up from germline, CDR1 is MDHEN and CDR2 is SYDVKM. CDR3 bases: TGTGCCAGCAGCCGCAGGTCCCTAAGCTTGGCCAAAAACATTCAGTACTTC. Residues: CASSRRSLSLAKNIQYF.

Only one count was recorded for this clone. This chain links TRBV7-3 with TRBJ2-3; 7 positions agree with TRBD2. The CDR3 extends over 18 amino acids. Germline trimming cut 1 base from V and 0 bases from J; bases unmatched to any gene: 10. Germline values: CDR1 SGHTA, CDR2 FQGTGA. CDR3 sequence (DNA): TGTGCCAGCAGCTTAAGAGGACACCAGGGAGGGAGCACAGATACGCAGTATTTT. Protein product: CASSLRGHQGGSTDTQYF.

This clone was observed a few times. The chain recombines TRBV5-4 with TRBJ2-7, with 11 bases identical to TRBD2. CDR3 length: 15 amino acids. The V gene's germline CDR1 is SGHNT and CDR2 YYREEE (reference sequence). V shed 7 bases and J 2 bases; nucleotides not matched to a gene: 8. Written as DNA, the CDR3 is TGTGCCAGCGGAACTACTAGCGGGGGTACCTACGAGCAGTACTTC. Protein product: CASGTTSGGTYEQYF.

DNA for the CDR3: TGTGCCAGTAGTACCCAGACAGGGGGCGTCGGCTACACCTTC. Translation gives CASSTQTGGVGYTF. The rearrangement uses TRBV19 and TRBJ1-2, with 10 positions matching TRBD1. CDR1 LNHDA and CDR2 SQIVND come from the germline V gene (reference sequence). Unmatched junction bases numbered 7, after V lost 4 bases and J lost 8 bases. The CDR3 is 14 residues long.

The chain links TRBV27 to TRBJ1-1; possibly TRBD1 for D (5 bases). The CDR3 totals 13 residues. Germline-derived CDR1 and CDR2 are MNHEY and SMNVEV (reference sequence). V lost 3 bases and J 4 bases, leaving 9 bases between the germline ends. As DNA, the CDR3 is TGTGCCAGCAGTTTCGGGGGGGGCACTGAAGCTTTCTTT. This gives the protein CASSFGGGTEAFF.

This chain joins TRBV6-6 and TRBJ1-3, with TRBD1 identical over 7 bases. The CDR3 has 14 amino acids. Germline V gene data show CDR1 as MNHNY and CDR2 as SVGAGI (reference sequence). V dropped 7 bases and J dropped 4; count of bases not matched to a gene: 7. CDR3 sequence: CASTLQGSGNTIYF. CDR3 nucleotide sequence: TGTGCCAGCACCTTACAGGGGAGCGGAAACACCATATATTTT.

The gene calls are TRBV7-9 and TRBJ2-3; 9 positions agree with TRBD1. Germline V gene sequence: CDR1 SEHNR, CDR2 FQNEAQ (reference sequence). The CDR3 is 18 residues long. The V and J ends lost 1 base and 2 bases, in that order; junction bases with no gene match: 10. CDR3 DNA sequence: TGTGCCAGCAGCTTAGGGGGGGGACAGGGCCGTCCCACAGATACGCAGTATTTT. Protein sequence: CASSLGGGQGRPTDTQYF.

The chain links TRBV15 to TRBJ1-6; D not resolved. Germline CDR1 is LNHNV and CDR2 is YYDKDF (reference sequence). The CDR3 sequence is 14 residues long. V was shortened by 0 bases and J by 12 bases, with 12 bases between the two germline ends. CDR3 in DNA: TGTGCCACCAGCAGAGATTCGGGATCTCAACCCCTCCACTTT. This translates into CATSRDSGSQPLHF.

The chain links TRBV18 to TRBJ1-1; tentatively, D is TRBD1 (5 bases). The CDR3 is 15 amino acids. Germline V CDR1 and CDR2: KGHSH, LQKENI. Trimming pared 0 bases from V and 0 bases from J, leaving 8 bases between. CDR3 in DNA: TGTGCCAGCTCACCACCTCAGGGAGTGAACACTGAAGCTTTCTTT. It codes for CASSPPQGVNTEAFF.

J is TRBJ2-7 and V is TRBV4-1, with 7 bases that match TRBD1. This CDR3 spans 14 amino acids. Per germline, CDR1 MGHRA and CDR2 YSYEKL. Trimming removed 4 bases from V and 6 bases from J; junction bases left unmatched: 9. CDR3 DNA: TGCGCCAGCAGCCTTTTAGGGTCAGGGGGCGAGCAGTACTTC. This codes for CASSLLGSGGEQYF.

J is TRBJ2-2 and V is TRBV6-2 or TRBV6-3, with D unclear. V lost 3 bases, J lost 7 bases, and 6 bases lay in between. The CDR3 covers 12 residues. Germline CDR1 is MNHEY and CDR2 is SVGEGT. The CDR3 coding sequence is TGTGCCAGCAGTTATGGGTTCGGGGAGCTGTTTTTT. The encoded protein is CASSYGFGELFF.

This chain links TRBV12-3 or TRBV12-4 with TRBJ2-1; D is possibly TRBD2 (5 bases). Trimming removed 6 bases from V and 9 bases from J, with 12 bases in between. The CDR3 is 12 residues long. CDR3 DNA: TGTGCCAGCAGCCCTATAGGGAGTGAGCAGTTCTTC. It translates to CASSPIGSEQFF.

The CDR3 is CASSHRQGGGGTEAFF. The CDR3 DNA follows: TGTGCCAGCAGCCACCGACAGGGAGGGGGGGGCACTGAAGCTTTCTTT. The gene calls are TRBV14 and TRBJ1-1, with 7 bases matching TRBD1. The germline V gene has CDR1 SGHDN and CDR2 FVKESK. This CDR3 region has 16 residues. Trimming at V came to 3 bases and at J to 4 bases, leaving 11 bases not matched to a gene.

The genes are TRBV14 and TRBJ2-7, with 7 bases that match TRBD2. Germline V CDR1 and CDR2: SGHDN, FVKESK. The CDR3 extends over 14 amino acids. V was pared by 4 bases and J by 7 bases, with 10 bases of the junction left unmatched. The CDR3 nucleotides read TGTGCCAGCAGCCCCAGGCCCTCCGGGGGGGAGCAGTACTTC. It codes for CASSPRPSGGEQYF.